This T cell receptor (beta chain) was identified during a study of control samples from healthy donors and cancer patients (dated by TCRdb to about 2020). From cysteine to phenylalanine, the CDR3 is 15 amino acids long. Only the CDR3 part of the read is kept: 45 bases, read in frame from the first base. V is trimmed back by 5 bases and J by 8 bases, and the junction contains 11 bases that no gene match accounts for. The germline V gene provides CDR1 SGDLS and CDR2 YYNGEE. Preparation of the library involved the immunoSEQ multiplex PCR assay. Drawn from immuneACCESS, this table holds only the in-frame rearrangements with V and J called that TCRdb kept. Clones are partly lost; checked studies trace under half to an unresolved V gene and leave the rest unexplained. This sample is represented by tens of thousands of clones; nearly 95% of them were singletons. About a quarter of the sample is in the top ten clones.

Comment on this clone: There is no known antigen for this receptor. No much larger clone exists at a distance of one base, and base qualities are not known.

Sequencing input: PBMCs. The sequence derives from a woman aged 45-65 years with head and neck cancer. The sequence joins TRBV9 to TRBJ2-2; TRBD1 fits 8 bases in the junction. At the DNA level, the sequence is TGTGCCAGCAGGGGGACAGGATCGCCAACGGGGGAGCTGTTTTTT. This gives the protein CASRGTGSPTGELFF.